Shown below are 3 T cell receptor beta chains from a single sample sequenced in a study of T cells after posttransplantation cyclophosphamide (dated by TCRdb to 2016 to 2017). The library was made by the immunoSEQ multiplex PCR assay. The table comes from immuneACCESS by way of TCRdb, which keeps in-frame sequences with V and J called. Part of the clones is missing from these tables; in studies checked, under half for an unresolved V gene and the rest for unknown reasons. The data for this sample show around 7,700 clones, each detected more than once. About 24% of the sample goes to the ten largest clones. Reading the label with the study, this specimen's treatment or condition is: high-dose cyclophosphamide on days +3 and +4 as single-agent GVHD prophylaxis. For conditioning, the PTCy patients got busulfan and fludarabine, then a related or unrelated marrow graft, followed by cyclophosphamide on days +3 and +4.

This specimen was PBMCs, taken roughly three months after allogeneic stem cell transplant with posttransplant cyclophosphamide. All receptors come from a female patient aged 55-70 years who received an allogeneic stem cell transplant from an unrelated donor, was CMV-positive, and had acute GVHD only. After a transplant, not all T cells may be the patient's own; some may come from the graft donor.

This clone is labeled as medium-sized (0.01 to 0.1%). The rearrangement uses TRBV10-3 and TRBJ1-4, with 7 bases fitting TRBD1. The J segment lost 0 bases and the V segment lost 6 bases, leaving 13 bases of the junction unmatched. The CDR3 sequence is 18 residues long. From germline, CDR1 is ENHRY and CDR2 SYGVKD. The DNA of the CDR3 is TGTGCCATCAGCGCTAGACAGGGAAGGGGTGCAACTAATGAAAAACTGTTTTTT. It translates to CAISARQGRGATNEKLFF.

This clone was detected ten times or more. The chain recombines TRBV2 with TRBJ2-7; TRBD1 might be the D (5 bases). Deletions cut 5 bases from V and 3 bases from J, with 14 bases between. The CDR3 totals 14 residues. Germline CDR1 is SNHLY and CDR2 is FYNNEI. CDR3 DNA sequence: TGTGCCAGCAGTTATAGGGGTCTCAGCTACGAGCAGTACTTC. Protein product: CASSYRGLSYEQYF.

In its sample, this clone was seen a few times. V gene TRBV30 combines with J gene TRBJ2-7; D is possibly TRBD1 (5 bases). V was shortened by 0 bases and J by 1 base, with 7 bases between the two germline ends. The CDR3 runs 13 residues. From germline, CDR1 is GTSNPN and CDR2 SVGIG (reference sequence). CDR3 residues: CAWSVTGSYEQYF. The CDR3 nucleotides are TGTGCCTGGAGTGTAACAGGTTCCTACGAGCAGTACTTC.